Listed below are T cell receptor beta chains from one sample, sequenced in a study of T cell responses to AZD1222 COVID-19 vaccine. Repertoires were generated with immunoSEQ multiplex PCR, while TCRdb's copy carries only in-frame clones and drops some. Seen here are 100,000 to 150,000 clones, just over 90% observed once, and the top ten hold approximately 0.98%. The starting material was peripheral blood, obtained 28 days after the second AZD1222 dose. Receptors originate from an adult who received the AZD1222 COVID-19 vaccine. The conserved cysteine and the conserved F or W are not part of the CDR3 here. Fields, in order: V gene, CDR3 length, CDR3 protein.

>TRBV18|12
ASSPIQGDTEAF
>TRBV5-1|15
ASSLGQGARSTGELF
>TRBV18|13
ASSPRGPPNEKLF
>TRBV6-5|11
ASNGGGGIGYT
>TRBV18|15
ASSPQGGLSMNTEAF
>TRBV5-4|14
ASSFGQLRSGNTIY
>TRBV3-1/TRBV3-2|15
ASSQDGSGRYTGELF
>TRBV18|12
ASSPRDGRQPQH
>TRBV9|15
ASSVVGLASSYNEQF
>TRBV27|14
ASSSPRGLKNSPLH
>TRBV5-1|15
ASSLGAGTFQRETQY
>TRBV5-8|9
ATGLFRGYT